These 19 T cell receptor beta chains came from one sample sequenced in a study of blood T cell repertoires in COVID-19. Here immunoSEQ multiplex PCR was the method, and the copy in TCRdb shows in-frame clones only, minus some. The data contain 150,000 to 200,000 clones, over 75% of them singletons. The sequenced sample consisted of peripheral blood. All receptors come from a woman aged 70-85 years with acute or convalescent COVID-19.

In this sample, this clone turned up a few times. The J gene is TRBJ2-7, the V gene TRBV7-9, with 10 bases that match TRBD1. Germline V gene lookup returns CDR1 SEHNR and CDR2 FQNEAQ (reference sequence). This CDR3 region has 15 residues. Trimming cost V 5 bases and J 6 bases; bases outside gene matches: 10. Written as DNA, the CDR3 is TGTGCCAGCAGCCCTCCCGGGACAGGGGTAATCGAGCAGTACTTC. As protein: CASSPPGTGVIEQYF.

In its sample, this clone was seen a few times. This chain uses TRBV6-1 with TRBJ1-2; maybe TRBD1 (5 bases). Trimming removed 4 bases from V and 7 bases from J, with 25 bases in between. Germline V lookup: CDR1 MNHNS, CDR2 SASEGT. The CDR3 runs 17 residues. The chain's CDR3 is CASSVSPDGGRVGGYTF. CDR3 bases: TGTGCCAGCAGTGTATCCCCGGACGGCGGCAGGGTGGGTGGCTACACCTTC.

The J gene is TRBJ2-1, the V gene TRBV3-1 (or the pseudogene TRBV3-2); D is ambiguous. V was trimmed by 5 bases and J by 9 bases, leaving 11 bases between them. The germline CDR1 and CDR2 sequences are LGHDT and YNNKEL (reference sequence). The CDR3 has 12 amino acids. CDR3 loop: CASSVVVGEQFF. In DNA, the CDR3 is TGTGCCAGCAGCGTCGTAGTCGGTGAGCAGTTCTTC.

As DNA, the CDR3 is TGTGCCAGTAGTATAGGAGGCAGCTACGAGCAGTACTTC. Amino acids: CASSIGGSYEQYF. The rearrangement uses TRBV19 and TRBJ2-7; D call uncertain. Germline V gene lookup returns CDR1 LNHDA and CDR2 SQIVND (reference sequence). The length of the CDR3 is 13 residues. The V end lost 1 base, the J end lost 3 bases, and 7 bases lay between the germline ends.

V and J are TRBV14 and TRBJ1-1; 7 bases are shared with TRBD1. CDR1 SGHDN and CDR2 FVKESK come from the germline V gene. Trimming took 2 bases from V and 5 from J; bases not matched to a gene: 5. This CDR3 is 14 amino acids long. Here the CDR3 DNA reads TGTGCCAGCAGCCAAATGGGACAGCTTACTGAAGCTTTCTTT. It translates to CASSQMGQLTEAFF.

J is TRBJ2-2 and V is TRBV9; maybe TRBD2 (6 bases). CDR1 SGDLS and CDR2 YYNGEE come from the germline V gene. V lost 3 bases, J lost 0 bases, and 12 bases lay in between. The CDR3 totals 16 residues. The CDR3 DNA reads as TGTGCCAGCAGCGCCGATACTAGCCCGAACACCGGGGAGCTGTTTTTT. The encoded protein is CASSADTSPNTGELFF.

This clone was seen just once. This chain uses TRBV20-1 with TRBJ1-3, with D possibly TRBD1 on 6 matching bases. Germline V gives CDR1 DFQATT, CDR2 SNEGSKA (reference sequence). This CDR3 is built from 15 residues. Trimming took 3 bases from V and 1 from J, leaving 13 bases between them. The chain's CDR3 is CSASSSGASGNTIYF. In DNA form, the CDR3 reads TGCAGTGCTAGTTCTTCAGGGGCATCTGGAAACACCATATATTTT.

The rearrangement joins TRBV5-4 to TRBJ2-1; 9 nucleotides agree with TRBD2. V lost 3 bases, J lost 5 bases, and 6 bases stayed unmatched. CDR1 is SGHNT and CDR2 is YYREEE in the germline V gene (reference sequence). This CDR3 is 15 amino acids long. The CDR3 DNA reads TGTGCCAGCAGCTCTGCTAGCGGGGTACACAATGAGCAGTTCTTC. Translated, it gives CASSSASGVHNEQFF.

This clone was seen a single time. For the CDR3, the DNA is TGTGCCAGCAGCCAAGTGGAGGAAAAACTGTTTTTT. This translates into CASSQVEEKLFF. The genes are TRBV3-1 (or the pseudogene TRBV3-2) and TRBJ1-4, with unresolved D. V lost 1 base and J lost 8, with 5 bases in between. The CDR3 consists of 12 residues. Germline CDR1 and CDR2: LGHDT and YNNKEL (reference sequence).

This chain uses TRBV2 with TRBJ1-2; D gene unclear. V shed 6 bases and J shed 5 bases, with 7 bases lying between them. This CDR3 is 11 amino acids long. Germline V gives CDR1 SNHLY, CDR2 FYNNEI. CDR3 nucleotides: TGTGCCAGCAGCCAGGATTATGGCTACACCTTC. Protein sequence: CASSQDYGYTF.

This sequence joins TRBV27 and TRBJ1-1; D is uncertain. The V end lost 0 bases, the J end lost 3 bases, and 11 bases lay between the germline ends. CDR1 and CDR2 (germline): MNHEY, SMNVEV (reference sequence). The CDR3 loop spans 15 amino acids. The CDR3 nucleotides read TGTGCCAGCAGTTTATCGACGCGACACGACACTGAAGCTTTCTTT. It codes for CASSLSTRHDTEAFF.

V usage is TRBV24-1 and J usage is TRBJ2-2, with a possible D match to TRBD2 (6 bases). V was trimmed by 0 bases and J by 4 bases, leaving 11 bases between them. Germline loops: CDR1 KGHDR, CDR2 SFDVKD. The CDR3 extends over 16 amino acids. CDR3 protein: CATSDLRLGVTGELFF. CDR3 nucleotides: TGTGCCACCAGTGATTTGCGACTAGGGGTCACCGGGGAGCTGTTTTTT.

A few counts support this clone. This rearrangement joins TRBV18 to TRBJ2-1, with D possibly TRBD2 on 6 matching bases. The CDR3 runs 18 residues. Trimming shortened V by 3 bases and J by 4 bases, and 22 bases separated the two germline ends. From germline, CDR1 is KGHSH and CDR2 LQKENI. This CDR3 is CASSPRGIMQDEYNEQFF. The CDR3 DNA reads TGTGCCAGCTCACCCCGGGGGATCATGCAGGACGAATACAATGAGCAGTTCTTC.

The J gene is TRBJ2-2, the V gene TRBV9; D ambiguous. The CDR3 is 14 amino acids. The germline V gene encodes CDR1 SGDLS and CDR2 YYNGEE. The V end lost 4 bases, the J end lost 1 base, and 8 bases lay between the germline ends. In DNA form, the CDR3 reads TGTGCCAGCAGCCCCCGACAGAACACCGGGGAGCTGTTTTTT. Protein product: CASSPRQNTGELFF.

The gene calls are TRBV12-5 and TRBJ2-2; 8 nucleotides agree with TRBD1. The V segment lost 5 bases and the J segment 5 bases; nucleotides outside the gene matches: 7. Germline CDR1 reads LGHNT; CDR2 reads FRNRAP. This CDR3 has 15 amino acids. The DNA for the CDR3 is TGTGCTAGTGGTCCCTTCAGACAGGGGACCGGGGAGCTGTTTTTT. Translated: CASGPFRQGTGELFF.

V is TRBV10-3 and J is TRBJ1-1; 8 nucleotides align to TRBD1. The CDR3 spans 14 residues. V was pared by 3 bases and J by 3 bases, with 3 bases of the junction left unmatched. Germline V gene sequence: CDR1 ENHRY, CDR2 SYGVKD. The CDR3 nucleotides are TGTGCCATCAGTGACGGACAGGGATACACTGAAGCTTTCTTT. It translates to CAISDGQGYTEAFF.

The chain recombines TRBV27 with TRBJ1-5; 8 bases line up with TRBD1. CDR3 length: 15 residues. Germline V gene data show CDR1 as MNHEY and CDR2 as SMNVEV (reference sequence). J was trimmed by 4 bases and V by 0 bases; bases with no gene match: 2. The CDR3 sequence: CASSLSGQENQPQHF. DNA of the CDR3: TGTGCCAGCAGTTTATCGGGACAGGAGAATCAGCCCCAGCATTTT.

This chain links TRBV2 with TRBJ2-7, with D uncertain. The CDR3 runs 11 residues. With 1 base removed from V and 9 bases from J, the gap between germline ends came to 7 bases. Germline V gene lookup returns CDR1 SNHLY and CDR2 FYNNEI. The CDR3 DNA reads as TGTGCCAGCAGTGAAGTCAAGCGGCAGTACTTC. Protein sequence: CASSEVKRQYF.

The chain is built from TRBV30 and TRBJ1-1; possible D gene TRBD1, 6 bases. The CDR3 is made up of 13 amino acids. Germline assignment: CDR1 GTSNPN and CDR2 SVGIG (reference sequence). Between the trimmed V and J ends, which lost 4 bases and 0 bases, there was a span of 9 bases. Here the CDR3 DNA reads TGTGCCTGGACACGACAGGTGAACACTGAAGCTTTCTTT. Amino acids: CAWTRQVNTEAFF.